These 21 T cell receptor beta chains were all obtained from the same sample, sequenced in a study of T cell responses to AZD1222 COVID-19 vaccine. Measured with immunoSEQ multiplex PCR; TCRdb has only the in-frame clones, and not every one. The data hold 200,000 or so clones, with almost 95% observed a single time. This specimen consisted of peripheral blood, obtained on day 0 of AZD1222 vaccination. The receptors shown here come from an adult in good health.

This chain connects TRBV30 to TRBJ1-1, with D possibly matching TRBD1 (6 bases). Germline assignment: CDR1 GTSNPN and CDR2 SVGIG (reference sequence). The CDR3 has 15 residues. Trimming shortened V by 2 bases and J by 0 bases, and 13 bases separated the two germline ends. The DNA of the CDR3 is TGTGCCTGGAGTCCCCCGGGACAACTGAACACTGAAGCTTTCTTT. Its protein is CAWSPPGQLNTEAFF.

This chain connects TRBV29-1 to TRBJ1-1; TRBD1 might be the D (6 bases). Germline CDR1 reads SQVTM; CDR2 reads ANQGSEA. V was clipped by 6 bases and J by 1 base, with 15 bases between them. The CDR3 is 14 residues long. The CDR3 loop reads CSVGWRGGNTEAFF. The CDR3 DNA is TGCAGCGTAGGATGGAGGGGGGGGAACACTGAAGCTTTCTTT.

V usage is TRBV28 and J usage is TRBJ1-5, with 9 nucleotides matching TRBD1. This CDR3 is built from 16 residues. Trimming took 5 bases from V and 6 from J; bases not matched to a gene: 11. Germline assignment: CDR1 MDHEN and CDR2 SYDVKM. The CDR3 spells CASSLFGTGMRQPQHF. The CDR3 DNA reads TGTGCCAGCAGTCTCTTCGGGACAGGGATGCGTCAGCCCCAGCATTTT.

This clone was seen once. The chain employs TRBV9 and TRBJ2-2; TRBD2 agrees at 7 bases. Germline V gene data show CDR1 as SGDLS and CDR2 as YYNGEE. This CDR3 comprises 16 residues. The trim removed 1 base at V and 1 base at J, leaving 4 bases unmatched. This CDR3 reads CASSVLRGGNTGELFF. DNA of the CDR3: TGTGCCAGCAGCGTATTGCGCGGGGGGAACACCGGGGAGCTGTTTTTT.

Comment on this clone: The sample carries other DNA sequences with the same CDR3. The V gene is TRBV5-1, the J gene TRBJ2-7; 9 bases agree with TRBD2. The trim removed 0 bases at V and 7 bases at J, leaving 5 bases unmatched. This CDR3 contains 14 residues. The V gene's germline CDR1 is SGHRS and CDR2 YFSETQ. CDR3 coding DNA: TGCGCCAGCAGCTTGGGTCTAGCGGGACGTGAGCAGTACTTC. It is translated as CASSLGLAGREQYF.

This chain connects TRBV5-4 to TRBJ2-5, with 10 nucleotides matching TRBD2. The CDR3 extends over 15 amino acids. Trimming cost V 0 bases and J 5 bases; bases outside gene matches: 4. Per germline, CDR1 SGHNT and CDR2 YYREEE (reference sequence). The CDR3 here is CASSLEPSGSETQYF. CDR3 sequence (DNA): TGTGCCAGCAGCTTGGAGCCTAGCGGGAGTGAGACCCAGTACTTC.

The chain links TRBV6-5 to TRBJ1-2, with D perhaps TRBD1 (5 bases). Germline loops: CDR1 MNHEY, CDR2 SVGAGI. The germline V and J ends were trimmed by 1 base and 3 bases, with 9 bases remaining between them. This CDR3 has 14 amino acids. CDR3 in amino acids: CASSYWGGDYGYTF. For the CDR3, the DNA is TGTGCCAGCAGTTACTGGGGGGGGGACTATGGCTACACCTTC.

V and J are TRBV28 and TRBJ2-5; D is perhaps TRBD2 (5 bases). V was cut by 6 bases and J by 5 bases, with 19 bases left in between. CDR3 length equals 15 residues. CDR1 is MDHEN and CDR2 is SYDVKM in the germline V gene. CDR3 bases: TGTGCCAGCAGCTGGGTAGGTCCTAGGAGGGAGACCCAGTACTTC. Its translation: CASSWVGPRRETQYF.

The CDR3 loop is CASRGTGKDYGYTF. The CDR3 DNA is TGCGCCAGCAGAGGGACAGGGAAGGACTATGGCTACACCTTC. V and J are TRBV5-1 and TRBJ1-2, with 9 bases that match TRBD1. Unmatched junction bases numbered 5, after V lost 5 bases and J lost 3 bases. The CDR3 runs to 14 residues. The germline V gene has CDR1 SGHRS and CDR2 YFSETQ.

The chain links TRBV13 to TRBJ2-7; D unresolved. Trimming pared 5 bases from V and 4 bases from J, leaving 9 bases between. The germline V gene encodes CDR1 PRHDT and CDR2 FYEKMQ (reference sequence). This CDR3 has 12 residues. The CDR3 nucleotides read TGTGCCAGCAGCCAGCAGTTTTACGAGCAGTACTTC. Encoded protein: CASSQQFYEQYF.

The J gene is TRBJ1-2, the V gene TRBV6-5, with TRBD1 as a possible D gene (5 bases). Trimming removed 0 bases from V and 6 bases from J, with 11 bases in between. The CDR3 runs to 14 residues. CDR1 and CDR2 (germline): MNHEY, SVGAGI. CDR3 residues: CASSYSSREHGYTF. CDR3 DNA: TGTGCCAGCAGTTACTCGAGCAGGGAGCATGGCTACACCTTC.

The chain couples TRBV13 to TRBJ1-4; possible D gene TRBD1, 5 bases. V shed 6 bases and J shed 8 bases, with 16 bases lying between them. The CDR3 has 14 amino acids. Germline CDR1 PRHDT, CDR2 FYEKMQ (reference sequence). CDR3 bases: TGTGCCAGCAGAAAGGCCGGGGGGAGGGAAAAACTGTTTTTT. The encoded protein is CASRKAGGREKLFF. Together with reference TRBV13 and TRBJ1-4, the CDR3 gives the full variable domain: AAGVIQSPRHLIKEKRETATLKCYPIPRHDTVYWYQQGPGQDPQFLISFYEKMQSDKGSIPDRFSAQQFSDYHSELNMSSLELGDSALYFCASRKAGGREKLFFGSGTQLSVL.

The V gene is TRBV4-1, the J gene TRBJ1-4; TRBD1 matches at 12 bases. CDR3 length equals 19 residues. The V gene's germline CDR1 is MGHRA and CDR2 YSYEKL. V trimming: 3 bases; J trimming: 8 bases; junction bases outside the gene matches: 16. This CDR3 reads CASSHPPGQGAAVGEKLFF. The CDR3 nucleotides read TGCGCCAGCAGCCATCCCCCGGGACAGGGGGCAGCGGTAGGAGAAAAACTGTTTTTT.

This clone has just one count. V gene TRBV15 combines with J gene TRBJ2-5; D is possibly TRBD2 (6 bases). Germline V gene data show CDR1 as LNHNV and CDR2 as YYDKDF (reference sequence). CDR3 length: 15 amino acids. V lost 0 bases to trimming and J lost 3 bases, with 11 bases between them. CDR3 sequence (DNA): TGTGCCACCAGCAGAGACCAGCGGAGGGAAGAGACCCAGTACTTC. Its protein is CATSRDQRREETQYF.

The gene calls are TRBV19 and TRBJ1-2; D remains ambiguous. CDR3 length equals 13 residues. V lost 5 bases, J lost 2 bases, and 9 bases lay in between. Germline values: CDR1 LNHDA, CDR2 SQIVND (reference sequence). CDR3 DNA sequence: TGTGCCAGTAGTGAGGCACAAAACTATGGCTACACCTTC. It yields the protein CASSEAQNYGYTF.

This chain links TRBV27 with TRBJ1-6; tentatively, D is TRBD1 (6 bases). This CDR3 has 15 residues. Germline CDR1 MNHEY, CDR2 SMNVEV (reference sequence). Trimming pared 4 bases from V and 0 bases from J, leaving 7 bases between. The CDR3 DNA sequence: TGTGCCAGCAGTTCGACAGGCTCCTATAATTCACCCCTCCACTTT. It codes for CASSSTGSYNSPLHF.

In this sample, this clone turned up once. The genes are TRBV6-1 and TRBJ2-5; 10 positions agree with TRBD2. CDR3 length equals 16 residues. The ends lost 4 bases at V and 1 base at J; junction bases unmatched: 6. Germline-derived CDR1 and CDR2 are MNHNS and SASEGT. CDR3 DNA: TGTGCCAGCAGTGCGGCTAGCGGGAGTATCCAAGAGACCCAGTACTTC. It translates to CASSAASGSIQETQYF.

The rearrangement links TRBV6-5 to TRBJ2-3; TRBD1 aligns across 11 bases. The CDR3 is 14 amino acids. Trimming cost V 8 bases and J 3 bases; bases outside gene matches: 4. CDR1 and CDR2 from the germline V gene are MNHEY and SVGAGI. The CDR3 reads CASLGTGGTDTQYF. CDR3 in DNA: TGTGCCAGCCTGGGGACAGGGGGAACAGATACGCAGTATTTT.

V usage is TRBV19 and J usage is TRBJ1-4; D unresolved. Germline lookup yields CDR1 LNHDA and CDR2 SQIVND (reference sequence). Between the trimmed V and J ends, which lost 3 bases and 11 bases, there was a span of 7 bases. This CDR3 region has 11 residues. This CDR3 is CASSIPLKLFF. DNA for the CDR3: TGTGCCAGTAGTATTCCGTTGAAACTGTTTTTT.

DNA of the CDR3: TGCAGTGCTGGTGGCGGGAGGGGCACAGATACGCAGTATTTT. It is translated as CSAGGGRGTDTQYF. The chain links TRBV20-1 to TRBJ2-3, with TRBD2 matching 9 bases. With V trimmed by 5 bases and J by 1 base, 4 bases remained unmatched. CDR1 is DFQATT and CDR2 is SNEGSKA in the germline V gene (reference sequence). The CDR3 has 14 amino acids.

V is TRBV12-3 or TRBV12-4 and J is TRBJ2-2; 7 positions agree with TRBD1. The CDR3 covers 13 residues. After removal of 6 bases from V and 7 bases from J, the junction contained 5 bases not matched to a gene. DNA of the CDR3: TGTGCCAGCAGACAACAGGGGCGCGGGGAGCTGTTTTTT. Translating gives CASRQQGRGELFF.